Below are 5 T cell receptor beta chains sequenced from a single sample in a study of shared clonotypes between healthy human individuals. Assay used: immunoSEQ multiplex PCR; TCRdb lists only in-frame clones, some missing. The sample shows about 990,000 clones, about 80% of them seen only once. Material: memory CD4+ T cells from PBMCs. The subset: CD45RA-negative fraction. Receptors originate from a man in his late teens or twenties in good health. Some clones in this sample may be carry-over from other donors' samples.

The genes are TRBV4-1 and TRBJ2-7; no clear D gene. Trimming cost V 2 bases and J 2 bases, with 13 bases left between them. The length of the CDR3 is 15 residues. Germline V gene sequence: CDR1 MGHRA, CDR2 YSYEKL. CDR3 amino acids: CASSQPEKGTYEQYF. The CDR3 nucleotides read TGCGCCAGCAGCCAACCGGAGAAAGGGACCTACGAGCAGTACTTC.

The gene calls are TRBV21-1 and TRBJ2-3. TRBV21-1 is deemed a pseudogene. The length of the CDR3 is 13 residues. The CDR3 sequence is CASSSKKGDTQYF. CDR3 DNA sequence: TGTGCCAGCAGCAGCAAGAAAGGAGATACGCAGTATTTT.

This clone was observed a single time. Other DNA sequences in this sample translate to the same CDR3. Here the CDR3 reads CASSVGVANEKLFF. The CDR3 coding sequence is TGTGCCAGCAGCGTAGGGGTTGCCAATGAAAAACTGTTTTTT. This sequence joins TRBV9 and TRBJ1-4; D is unresolved. Trimming took 0 bases from V and 5 from J, leaving 8 bases between them. Looked up from germline, CDR1 is SGDLS and CDR2 is YYNGEE. The CDR3 has 14 residues.

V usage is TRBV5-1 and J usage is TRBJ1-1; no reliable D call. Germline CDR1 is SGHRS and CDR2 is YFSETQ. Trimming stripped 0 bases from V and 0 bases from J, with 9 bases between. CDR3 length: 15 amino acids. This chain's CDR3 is CASSLAAVMNTEAFF. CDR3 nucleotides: TGCGCCAGCAGCTTGGCGGCGGTAATGAACACTGAAGCTTTCTTT.

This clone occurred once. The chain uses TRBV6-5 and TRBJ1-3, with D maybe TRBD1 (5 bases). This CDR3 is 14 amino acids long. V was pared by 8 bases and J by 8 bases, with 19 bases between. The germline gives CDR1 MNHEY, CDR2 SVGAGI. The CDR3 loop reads CASGLRGQGDTIYF. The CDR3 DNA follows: TGTGCCAGCGGGCTCCGCGGGCAAGGGGACACCATATATTTT.